The 3 T cell receptor beta chains below come from one sample, sequenced in a study of a mutant IDH1 vaccine in newly diagnosed glioma. This sample's time point: week 5, during vaccination. In every dose of vaccine, 300 ug of mutant IDH1 20-mer peptide was given alongside topical imiquimod. Clones were read by immunoSEQ multiplex PCR, and TCRdb kept only the in-frame ones, dropping some. The sample shows tens of thousands of clones, roughly nine tenths of them seen only once. For these TCRs, the target antigens are not known. Here the sequenced sample was PBMCs, taken from a glioma patient whose treatment included an IDH1 peptide vaccine. The receptors stem from a woman aged 50 to 65 with glioma.

J is TRBJ2-5 and V is TRBV12-5, with 7 bases identical to TRBD1. The length of the CDR3 is 14 residues. V lost 6 bases and J lost 4; bases outside the gene matches: 8. Germline V lookup: CDR1 LGHNT, CDR2 FRNRAP. CDR3 nucleotides: TGTGCTAGTGGCGAGGGGGCGCGAGGAGAGACCCAGTACTTC. As protein: CASGEGARGETQYF.

V gene TRBV5-6 combines with J gene TRBJ2-7, with unresolved D. The CDR3 is 14 residues long. Per germline, CDR1 SGHDT and CDR2 YYEEEE. The V and J ends lost 4 bases and 2 bases respectively, with 13 bases between them. The CDR3: CASSPPGLAYEQYF. DNA for the CDR3: TGTGCCAGCAGCCCACCCGGGCTAGCCTACGAGCAGTACTTC.

V and J are TRBV6-1 and TRBJ1-2; D not resolved. Germline CDR1 reads MNHNS; CDR2 reads SASEGT. The V end was cut by 5 bases, the J end by 1 base, with 11 bases between. The CDR3 has 14 amino acids. As DNA, the CDR3 is TGTGCCAGCAGTCGACACGGGAGTAACTATGGCTACACCTTC. Residues: CASSRHGSNYGYTF.